This T cell receptor (beta chain) was documented in a study of blood T cell dynamics during melanoma immunotherapy. Whole-study findings and limits: Clones driving repertoire changes may be melanoma-specific or general immune activation.

Each bulk PBMC sample had 300 to 400 ng DNA loaded. Profiled with immunoSEQ multiplex PCR; TCRdb holds only in-frame clones, not every one. The repertoire holds 8,000 to 11,000 clones, with about 88% as singletons. Stated time point: pre-treatment baseline. At 12 weeks after first infusion, RECIST 1.1 defined response for most patients. Patients with prior systemic cancer treatment, concomitant immunosuppressants, or other active malignancies were excluded. Notes on this clone: What it binds is unknown.

Deletions cut 7 bases from V and 7 bases from J, with 13 bases between. This CDR3 region has 12 residues. CDR1 and CDR2 (germline): SNHLY, FYNNEI. The TCR originated in a human donor with melanoma. The rearrangement links TRBV2 to TRBJ1-1, with D possibly TRBD1 on 5 matching bases. Source: blood, taken from a patient treated with checkpoint blockade. CDR3 region: CASIQGRGEAFF. CDR3 nucleotides: TGTGCCAGCATCCAAGGGAGGGGTGAAGCTTTCTTT.